Described below is a single T cell receptor (beta chain) sequence and its context. Both TCR beta VDJ combination and CDR3 sequence profiling were carried out. Genomic DNA was the template for this profiling. TCRdb redid the calling of the reads with MiXCR, one entry per CDR3 protein. The table lists around 400,000 distinct CDR3 sequences, around 68% of them singletons. The data stem from a study of CD8+CD57+ T cells in acquired aplastic anemia. Material for sequencing was sorted CD4+, CD8+, or CD8+CD57+ T cells (not recorded which) from PBMCs. The TCR originated in a human donor in good health, serving as a control.

CDR3 sequence: CSARVGMHEKQYF. Written as DNA, the CDR3 is TGCAGTGCTAGAGTTGGGATGCACGAGAAGCAGTACTTC. This chain links TRBV20-1 with TRBJ2-7, with D unclear. The CDR3 has 13 residues. Germline values: CDR1 DFQATT, CDR2 SNEGSKA (reference sequence). The V end was cut by 1 base, the J end by 8 bases, with 15 bases between.